Following are 11 T cell receptor beta chains from one sample sequenced in a study of Ad26.COV2.S vaccination and SARS-CoV-2 variants. Treatment defined: some 19 received Ad26.COV2.S at low or high dose, single or two shots; about five received placebo; per-sample allocation not given. The samples were gathered on day 63 after the first injection of vaccine or placebo. Assay: immunoSEQ multiplex PCR; the TCRdb copy retains only in-frame clones and omits some. Found here are approximately 350,000 clones, under 90% of them singletons; the top ten hold around 7.3%. Sample: peripheral blood, taken in a trial of Ad26.COV2.S vaccine versus placebo. The receptor source for this set is a person aged 18-60 years who received the Ad26.COV2.S COVID-19 vaccine or a placebo.

This chain connects TRBV2 to TRBJ2-3, with TRBD2 matching over 7 bases. The germline V gene has CDR1 SNHLY and CDR2 FYNNEI. This CDR3 region has 15 residues. V trimming: 7 bases; J trimming: 6 bases; junction bases outside the gene matches: 13. The CDR3 sequence: CASTPSSGPGDTQYF. The CDR3 nucleotides read TGTGCCAGCACACCATCTAGCGGACCAGGGGATACGCAGTATTTT.

The genes are TRBV7-8 and TRBJ2-3; D is undetermined. Germline values: CDR1 SGHVS, CDR2 FQNEAQ. V was cut by 5 bases and J by 0 bases, with 9 bases left in between. The CDR3 contains 14 residues. The CDR3 DNA sequence: TGTGCCAGCAGCAAACACGGAAGCACAGATACGCAGTATTTT. Its translation is CASSKHGSTDTQYF.

The table lists this clone with a few counts. The chain couples TRBV5-4 to TRBJ1-1; possibly TRBD1 for D (6 bases). This CDR3 region has 14 residues. V was pared by 5 bases and J by 2 bases, with 13 bases between. Per the germline V gene, CDR1 is SGHNT and CDR2 is YYREEE (reference sequence). The CDR3, as DNA: TGTGCCAGCAGTCTGGACAGCACTAACACTGAAGCTTTCTTT. Translating it yields CASSLDSTNTEAFF.

The chain has TRBV6-5 and TRBJ2-4; D is unresolved. This CDR3 region has 14 residues. V was shortened by 6 bases and J by 4 bases, with 13 bases between the two germline ends. CDR1 is MNHEY and CDR2 is SVGAGI in the germline V gene. The CDR3 loop reads CASRPDWAKNIQYF. CDR3 bases: TGTGCCAGCAGACCCGACTGGGCTAAAAACATTCAGTACTTC.

The chain couples TRBV21-1 to TRBJ2-2; whether TRBD2, the table's D call, matches the DNA was not checked. TRBV21-1 constitutes a pseudogene. The CDR3 is made up of 22 amino acids. This CDR3 reads CASSKDPPLSIPSGSSTGELFF. In DNA, the CDR3 is TGTGCCAGCAGCAAAGACCCACCCCTATCCATCCCTAGCGGGAGTAGCACCGGGGAGCTGTTTTTT.

This clone was counted a few times. The J gene is TRBJ1-2, the V gene TRBV27; the D gene is possibly TRBD1 (5 bases). The germline V gene encodes CDR1 MNHEY and CDR2 SMNVEV (reference sequence). V lost 3 bases and J 3 bases, leaving 11 bases between the germline ends. CDR3 length: 14 residues. CDR3 region: CASSLDPGYYGYTF. CDR3 nucleotide sequence: TGTGCCAGCAGTTTGGATCCAGGGTACTATGGCTACACCTTC.

This sequence joins TRBV5-4 and TRBJ2-1; 11 positions agree with TRBD2. J lost 9 bases, V lost 3 bases, and 11 bases had no gene match. The germline CDR1 and CDR2 sequences are SGHNT and YYREEE (reference sequence). The CDR3 has 16 amino acids. Here the CDR3 reads CASSSPLAGARGEQFF. The CDR3 DNA reads TGTGCCAGCAGCTCCCCACTAGCGGGGGCCCGGGGTGAGCAGTTCTTC.

J is TRBJ2-7 and V is TRBV4-2, with D perhaps TRBD2 (5 bases). CDR3 length: 14 residues. V was cut by 0 bases and J by 9 bases, with 15 bases left in between. Germline values: CDR1 LGHNA, CDR2 YNFKEQ. The CDR3 is CASSQDADPRGQYF. The CDR3 DNA is TGTGCCAGCAGCCAAGATGCGGACCCTCGGGGGCAGTACTTC.

The rearrangement uses TRBV5-6 and TRBJ1-2; D uncertain. This CDR3 comprises 12 residues. Germline CDR1 reads SGHDT; CDR2 reads YYEEEE. V was pared by 3 bases and J by 3 bases, with 6 bases between. Written as DNA, the CDR3 is TGTGCCAGCAGCTCCCTCGACTATGGCTACACCTTC. Protein: CASSSLDYGYTF.

The rearrangement uses TRBV4-1 and TRBJ2-3, with unresolved D. The germline V and J ends were trimmed by 9 bases and 6 bases, with 7 bases remaining between them. CDR3 size: 10 residues. Germline V CDR1 and CDR2: MGHRA, YSYEKL. This chain's CDR3 is CASGGDTQYF. The CDR3 DNA follows: TGCGCCAGTGGCGGTGATACGCAGTATTTT.

The chain is built from TRBV7-2 and TRBJ1-1, with D perhaps matching TRBD1 (6 bases). This CDR3 is built from 14 residues. Trimming left V 5 bases short and J 4 bases short, with 14 bases between. Germline V gene sequence: CDR1 SGHTA, CDR2 FQGNSA. CDR3 protein: CASSPQGIGTEAFF. In nucleotides, the CDR3 is TGTGCCAGCAGCCCCCAGGGGATAGGCACTGAAGCTTTCTTT.